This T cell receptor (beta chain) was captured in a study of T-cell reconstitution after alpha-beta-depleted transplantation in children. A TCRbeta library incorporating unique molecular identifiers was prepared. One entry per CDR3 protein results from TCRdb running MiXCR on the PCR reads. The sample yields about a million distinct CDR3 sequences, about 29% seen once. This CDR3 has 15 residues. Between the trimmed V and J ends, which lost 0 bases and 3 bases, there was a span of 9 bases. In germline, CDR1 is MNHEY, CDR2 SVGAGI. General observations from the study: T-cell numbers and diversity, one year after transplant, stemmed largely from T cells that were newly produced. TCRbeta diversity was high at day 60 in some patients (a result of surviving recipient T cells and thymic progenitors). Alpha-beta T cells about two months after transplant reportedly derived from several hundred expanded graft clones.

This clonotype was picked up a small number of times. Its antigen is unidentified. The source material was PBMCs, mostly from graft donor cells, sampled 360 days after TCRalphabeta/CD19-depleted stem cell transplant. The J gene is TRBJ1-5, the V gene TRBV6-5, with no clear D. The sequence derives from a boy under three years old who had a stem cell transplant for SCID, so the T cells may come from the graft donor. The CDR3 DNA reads TGTGCCAGCAGTTACTCGGCGCTAATCAATCAGCCCCAGCATTTT. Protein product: CASSYSALINQPQHF.